The source of this T cell receptor (beta chain) is a study of spatial heterogeneity in lung cancer. In the study overall: Patients with untreated early-stage non-small cell lung cancer, numbering some 72, were the donors. Taken at a median of about 2 years after resection, follow-up PBMC samples underwent sequencing when available.

This clonotype was found a few times. Time point given: blood at routine non-recurrence follow-up after resection. The sequenced material consisted of unsorted whole RNA from tumor, nontumor lung or frozen PBMC. TCRdb analysed the 5' RACE reads with MiXCR anew, one entry per CDR3 protein. In the table there are around 25,000 distinct CDR3 sequences, about 9.8% of which are singletons. The sequences come from PBMCs, collected at follow-up. The TCR originated in a male donor with early-stage non-small cell lung cancer.

CDR3 bases: TGTGCCAGCAGCGATTCCTCGGGGGCGGCTTTCTTT. It translates to CASSDSSGAAFF. The chain couples TRBV13 to TRBJ1-1; maybe TRBD1 (6 bases). Between the trimmed V and J ends, which lost 5 bases and 11 bases, there was a span of 15 bases. The CDR3 runs to 12 residues. Germline V gene data show CDR1 as PRHDT and CDR2 as FYEKMQ (reference sequence). Based on the CDR3 plus reference TRBV13 and TRBJ1-1, the full variable domain is AAGVIQSPRHLIKEKRETATLKCYPIPRHDTVYWYQQGPGQDPQFLISFYEKMQSDKGSIPDRFSAQQFSDYHSELNMSSLELGDSALYFCASSDSSGAAFFGQGTRLTVV.